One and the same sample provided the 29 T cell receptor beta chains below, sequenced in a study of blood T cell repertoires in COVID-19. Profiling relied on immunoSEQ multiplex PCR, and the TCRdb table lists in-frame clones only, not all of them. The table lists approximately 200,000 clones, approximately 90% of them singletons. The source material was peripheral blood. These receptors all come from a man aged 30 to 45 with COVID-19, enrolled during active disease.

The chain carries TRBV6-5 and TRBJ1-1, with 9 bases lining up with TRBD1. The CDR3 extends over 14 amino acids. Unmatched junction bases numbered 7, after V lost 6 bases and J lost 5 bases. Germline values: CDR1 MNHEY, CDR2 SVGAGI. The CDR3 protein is CASRVETGGTEAFF. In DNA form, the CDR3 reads TGTGCCAGCAGAGTGGAGACAGGGGGAACTGAAGCTTTCTTT.

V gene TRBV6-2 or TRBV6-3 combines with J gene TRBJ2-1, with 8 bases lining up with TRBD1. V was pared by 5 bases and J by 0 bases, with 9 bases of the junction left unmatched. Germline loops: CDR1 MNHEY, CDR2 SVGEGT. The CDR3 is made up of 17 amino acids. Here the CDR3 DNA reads TGTGCCAGCAGTACTAGGACAGGGCCCTCCTCCTACAATGAGCAGTTCTTC. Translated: CASSTRTGPSSYNEQFF.

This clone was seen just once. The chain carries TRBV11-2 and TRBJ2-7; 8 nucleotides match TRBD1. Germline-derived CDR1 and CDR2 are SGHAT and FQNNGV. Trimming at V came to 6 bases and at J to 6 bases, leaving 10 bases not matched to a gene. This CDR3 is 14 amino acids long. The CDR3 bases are TGTGCCAGCAGGGCCTCCGGGACAGGAGGCGAGCAGTACTTC. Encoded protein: CASRASGTGGEQYF.

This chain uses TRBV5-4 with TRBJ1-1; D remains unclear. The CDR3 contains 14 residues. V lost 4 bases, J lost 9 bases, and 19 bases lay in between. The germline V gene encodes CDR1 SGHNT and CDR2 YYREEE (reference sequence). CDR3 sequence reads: CASSRSSQEDQAFF. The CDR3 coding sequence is TGTGCCAGCAGCCGCTCATCCCAGGAGGACCAAGCTTTCTTT. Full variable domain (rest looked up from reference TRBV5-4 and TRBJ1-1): ETGVTQSPTHLIKTRGQQVTLRCSSQSGHNTVSWYQQALGQGPQFIFQYYREEENGRGNFPPRFSGLQFPNYSSELNVNALELDDSALYLCASSRSSQEDQAFFGQGTRLTVV.

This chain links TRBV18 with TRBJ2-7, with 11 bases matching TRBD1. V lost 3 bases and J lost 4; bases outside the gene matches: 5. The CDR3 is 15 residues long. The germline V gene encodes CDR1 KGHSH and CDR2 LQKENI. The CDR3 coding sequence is TGTGCCAGCTCACCCGGACAGGGGGCCACGTACGAGCAGTACTTC. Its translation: CASSPGQGATYEQYF.

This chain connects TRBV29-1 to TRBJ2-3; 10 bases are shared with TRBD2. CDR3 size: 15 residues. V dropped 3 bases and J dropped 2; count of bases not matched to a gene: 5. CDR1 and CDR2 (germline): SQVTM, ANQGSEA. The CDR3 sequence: CSVEGTSVDTDTQYF. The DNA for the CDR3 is TGCAGCGTTGAGGGGACTAGCGTAGACACAGATACGCAGTATTTT.

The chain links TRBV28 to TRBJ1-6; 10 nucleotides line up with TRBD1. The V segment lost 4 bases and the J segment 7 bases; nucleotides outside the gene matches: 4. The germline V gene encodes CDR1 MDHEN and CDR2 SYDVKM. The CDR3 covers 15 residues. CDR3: CASSSGQGGNSPLHF. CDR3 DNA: TGTGCCAGCAGTTCTGGACAGGGGGGGAATTCACCCCTCCACTTT. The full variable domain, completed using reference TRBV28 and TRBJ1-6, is DVKVTQSSRYLVKRTGEKVFLECVQDMDHENMFWYRQDPGLGLRLIYFSYDVKMKEKGDIPEGYSVSREKKERFSLILESASTNQTSMYLCASSSGQGGNSPLHFGNGTRLTVT.

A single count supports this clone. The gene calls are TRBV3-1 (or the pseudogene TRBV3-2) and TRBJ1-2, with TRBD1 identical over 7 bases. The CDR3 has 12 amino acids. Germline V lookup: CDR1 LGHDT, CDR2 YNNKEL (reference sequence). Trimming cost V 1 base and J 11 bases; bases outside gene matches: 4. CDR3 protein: CASSQADRAYTF. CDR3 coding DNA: TGTGCCAGCAGCCAAGCCGACAGGGCATACACCTTC.

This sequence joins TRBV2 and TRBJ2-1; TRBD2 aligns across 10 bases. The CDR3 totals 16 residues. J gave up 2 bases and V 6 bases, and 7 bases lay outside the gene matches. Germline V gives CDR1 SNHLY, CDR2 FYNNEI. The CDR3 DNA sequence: TGTGCCAGCAGCGTTAGCGGGGGGCGAGCCTACAATGAGCAGTTCTTC. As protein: CASSVSGGRAYNEQFF.

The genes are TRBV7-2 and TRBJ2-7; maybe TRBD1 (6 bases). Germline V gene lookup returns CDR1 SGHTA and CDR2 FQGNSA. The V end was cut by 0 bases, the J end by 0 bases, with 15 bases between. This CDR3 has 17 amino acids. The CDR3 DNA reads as TGTGCCAGCAGCTTAGCTACGGGAAGGGACAACTCCTACGAGCAGTACTTC. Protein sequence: CASSLATGRDNSYEQYF.

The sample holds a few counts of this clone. DNA of the CDR3: TGTGCCAGCAGCTTAAGGAGCTTCGCCGGGGAGCTGTTTTTT. Its translation is CASSLRSFAGELFF. The chain combines TRBV7-2 with TRBJ2-2, with D unresolved. The V end was cut by 2 bases, the J end by 6 bases, with 10 bases between. This CDR3 has 14 residues. CDR1 and CDR2 from the germline V gene are SGHTA and FQGNSA.

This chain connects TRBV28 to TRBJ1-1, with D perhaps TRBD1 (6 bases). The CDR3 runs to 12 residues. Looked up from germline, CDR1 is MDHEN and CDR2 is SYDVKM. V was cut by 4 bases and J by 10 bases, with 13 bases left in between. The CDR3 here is CASSWISRGAFF. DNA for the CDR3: TGTGCCAGCAGTTGGATCTCCAGGGGAGCTTTCTTT.

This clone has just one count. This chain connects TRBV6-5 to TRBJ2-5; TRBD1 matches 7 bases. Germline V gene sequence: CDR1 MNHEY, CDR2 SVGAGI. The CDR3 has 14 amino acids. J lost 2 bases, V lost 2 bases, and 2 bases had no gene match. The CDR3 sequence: CASSYPGQQETQYF. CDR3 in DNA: TGTGCCAGCAGTTACCCGGGACAGCAAGAGACCCAGTACTTC.

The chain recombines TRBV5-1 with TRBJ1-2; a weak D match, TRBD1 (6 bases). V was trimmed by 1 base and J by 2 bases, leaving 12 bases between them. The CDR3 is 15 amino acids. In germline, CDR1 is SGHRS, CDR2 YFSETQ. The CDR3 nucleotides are TGCGCCAGCAGCTTGACAGGGCTGATCAACTATGGCTACACCTTC. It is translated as CASSLTGLINYGYTF. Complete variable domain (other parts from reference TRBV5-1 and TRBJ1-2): KAGVTQTPRYLIKTRGQQVTLSCSPISGHRSVSWYQQTPGQGLQFLFEYFSETQRNKGNFPGRFSGRQFSNSRSEMNVSTLELGDSALYLCASSLTGLINYGYTFGSGTRLTVV.

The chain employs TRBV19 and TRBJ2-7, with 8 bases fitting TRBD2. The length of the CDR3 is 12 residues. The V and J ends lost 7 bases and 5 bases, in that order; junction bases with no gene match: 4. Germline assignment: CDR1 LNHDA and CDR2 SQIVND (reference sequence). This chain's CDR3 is CASTGGFHEQYF. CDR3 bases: TGTGCCAGTACGGGAGGGTTTCACGAGCAGTACTTC.

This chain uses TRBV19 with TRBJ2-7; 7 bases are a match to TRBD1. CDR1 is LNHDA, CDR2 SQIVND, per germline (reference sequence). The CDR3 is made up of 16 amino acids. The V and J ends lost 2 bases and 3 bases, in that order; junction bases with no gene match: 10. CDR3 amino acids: CASSISYRDSLYEQYF. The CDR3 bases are TGTGCCAGTAGTATATCGTATAGGGACAGCCTCTACGAGCAGTACTTC.

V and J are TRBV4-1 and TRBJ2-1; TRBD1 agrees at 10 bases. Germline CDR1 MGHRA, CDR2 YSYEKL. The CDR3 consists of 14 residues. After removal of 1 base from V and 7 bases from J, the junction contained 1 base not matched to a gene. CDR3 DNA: TGCGCCAGCAGCCAAGGACAGGGGGCTAATGAGCAGTTCTTC. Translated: CASSQGQGANEQFF.

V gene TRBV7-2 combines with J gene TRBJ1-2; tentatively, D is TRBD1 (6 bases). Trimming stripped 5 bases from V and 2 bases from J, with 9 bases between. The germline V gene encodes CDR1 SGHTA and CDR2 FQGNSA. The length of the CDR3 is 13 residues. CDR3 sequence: CASSGDRNYGYTF. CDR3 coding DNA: TGTGCCAGCAGCGGCGACAGGAACTATGGCTACACCTTC.

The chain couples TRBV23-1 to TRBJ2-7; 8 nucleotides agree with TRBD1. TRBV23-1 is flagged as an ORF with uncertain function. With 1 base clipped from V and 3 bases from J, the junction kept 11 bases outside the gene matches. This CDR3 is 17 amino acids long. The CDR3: CASSQYNLRTGNYEQYF. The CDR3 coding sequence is TGCGCCAGCAGTCAATATAACCTACGGACAGGGAACTACGAGCAGTACTTC.

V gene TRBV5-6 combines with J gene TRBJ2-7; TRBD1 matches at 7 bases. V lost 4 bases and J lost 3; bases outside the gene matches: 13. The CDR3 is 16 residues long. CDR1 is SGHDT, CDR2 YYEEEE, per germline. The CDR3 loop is CASSLNRDSGYYEQYF. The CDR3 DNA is TGTGCCAGCAGCCTAAACCGGGACAGCGGATACTACGAGCAGTACTTC.

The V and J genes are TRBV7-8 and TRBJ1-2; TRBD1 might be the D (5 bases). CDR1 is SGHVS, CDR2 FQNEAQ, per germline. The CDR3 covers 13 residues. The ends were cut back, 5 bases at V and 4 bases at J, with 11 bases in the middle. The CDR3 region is CASSPSGFYGYTF. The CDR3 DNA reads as TGTGCCAGCAGCCCATCAGGGTTCTATGGCTACACCTTC.

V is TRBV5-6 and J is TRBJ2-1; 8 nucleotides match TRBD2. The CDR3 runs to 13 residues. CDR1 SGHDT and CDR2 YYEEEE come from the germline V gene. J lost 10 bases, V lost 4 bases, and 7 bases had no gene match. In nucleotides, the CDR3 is TGTGCCAGCAGCACCCAACCGGGGGGGGAGCAGTTCTTC. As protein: CASSTQPGGEQFF.

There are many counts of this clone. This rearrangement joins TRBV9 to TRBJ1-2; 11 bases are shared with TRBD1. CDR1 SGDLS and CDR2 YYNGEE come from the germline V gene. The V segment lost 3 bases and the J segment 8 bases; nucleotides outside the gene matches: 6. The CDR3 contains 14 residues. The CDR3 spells CASSASGTGGGYTF. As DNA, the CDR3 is TGTGCCAGCAGCGCATCCGGGACAGGGGGAGGCTACACCTTC.

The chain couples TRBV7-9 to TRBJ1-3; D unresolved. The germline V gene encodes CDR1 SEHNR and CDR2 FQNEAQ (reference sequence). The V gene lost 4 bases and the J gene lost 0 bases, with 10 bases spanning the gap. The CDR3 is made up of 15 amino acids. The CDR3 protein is CASSSDLNSGNTIYF. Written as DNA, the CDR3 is TGTGCCAGCAGCTCCGACTTAAACTCTGGAAACACCATATATTTT.

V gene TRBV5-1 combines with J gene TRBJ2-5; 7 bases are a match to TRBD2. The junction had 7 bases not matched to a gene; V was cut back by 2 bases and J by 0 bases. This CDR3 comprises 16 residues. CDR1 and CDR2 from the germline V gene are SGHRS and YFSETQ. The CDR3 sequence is CASSFTRGEYQETQYF. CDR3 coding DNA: TGCGCCAGCAGCTTCACCCGGGGGGAGTACCAAGAGACCCAGTACTTC.

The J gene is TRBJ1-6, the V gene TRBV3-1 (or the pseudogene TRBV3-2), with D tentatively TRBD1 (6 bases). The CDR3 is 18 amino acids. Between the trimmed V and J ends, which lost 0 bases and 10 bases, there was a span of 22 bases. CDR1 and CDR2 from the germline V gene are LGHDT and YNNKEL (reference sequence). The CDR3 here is CASSQDPPGHPWVSPLHF. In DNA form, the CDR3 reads TGTGCCAGCAGCCAAGATCCGCCGGGACACCCTTGGGTCTCACCCCTCCACTTT.

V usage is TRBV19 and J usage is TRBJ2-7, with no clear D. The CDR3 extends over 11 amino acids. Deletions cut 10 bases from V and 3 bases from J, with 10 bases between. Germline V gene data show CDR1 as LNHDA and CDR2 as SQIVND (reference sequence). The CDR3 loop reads CATSNRYEQYF. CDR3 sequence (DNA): TGTGCCACCAGTAACCGCTACGAGCAGTACTTC.

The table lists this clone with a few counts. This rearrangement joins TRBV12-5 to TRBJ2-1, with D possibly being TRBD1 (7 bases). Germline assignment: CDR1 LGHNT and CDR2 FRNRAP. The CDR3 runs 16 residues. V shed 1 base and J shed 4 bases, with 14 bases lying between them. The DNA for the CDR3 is TGTGCTAGTGGTTTGGGCGGGACAGCTCTGTACAATGAGCAGTTCTTC. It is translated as CASGLGGTALYNEQFF.

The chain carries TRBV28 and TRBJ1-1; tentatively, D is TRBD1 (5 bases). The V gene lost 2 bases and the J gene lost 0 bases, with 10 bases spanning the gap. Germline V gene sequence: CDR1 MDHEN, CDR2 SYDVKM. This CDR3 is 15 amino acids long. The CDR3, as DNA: TGTGCCAGCAGTTTAGCGGGGCGAATGAACACTGAAGCTTTCTTT. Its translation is CASSLAGRMNTEAFF.